This T cell receptor (beta chain) was retrieved from a study of cytomegalovirus exposure and HLA in healthy donors. The wider study: Researchers previously reported finding 90 million to 120 million unique TCR beta sequences from approximately 190 million T cells.

This clone was detected a few times. As yet, its antigen is unknown. Germline V gene sequence: CDR1 MDHEN, CDR2 SYDVKM. The junction had 7 bases not matched to a gene; V was cut back by 2 bases and J by 6 bases. This CDR3 is 16 amino acids long. The PCR ran on 60 Vbeta and 13 Jbeta primers. TCRdb's table, derived via immunoSEQ multiplex PCR, lists solely in-frame clones and lacks some. The sample yields 75,000 to 95,000 clones, roughly 71% seen once. General study points: Using a false discovery rate of 0.05, a later analysis showed that fewer than 20,000 TCR beta sequences were associated with HLA alleles. Segments of the TCR beta V type were, in most cases, productive about 87% or about 30% of the time in an earlier analysis. Rarity held for most TCR sequences, but there were some public TCRs that occurred in many donors.

The TCR sequence derives from a man in his fifties in good health and CMV-seronegative. Sequenced material: PBMCs. The J gene is TRBJ2-3, the V gene TRBV28; TRBD2 agrees at 11 bases. The CDR3 spells CASSLLAGGRLDTQYF. DNA for the CDR3: TGTGCCAGCAGTTTACTAGCGGGGGGCCGCCTGGATACGCAGTATTTT.